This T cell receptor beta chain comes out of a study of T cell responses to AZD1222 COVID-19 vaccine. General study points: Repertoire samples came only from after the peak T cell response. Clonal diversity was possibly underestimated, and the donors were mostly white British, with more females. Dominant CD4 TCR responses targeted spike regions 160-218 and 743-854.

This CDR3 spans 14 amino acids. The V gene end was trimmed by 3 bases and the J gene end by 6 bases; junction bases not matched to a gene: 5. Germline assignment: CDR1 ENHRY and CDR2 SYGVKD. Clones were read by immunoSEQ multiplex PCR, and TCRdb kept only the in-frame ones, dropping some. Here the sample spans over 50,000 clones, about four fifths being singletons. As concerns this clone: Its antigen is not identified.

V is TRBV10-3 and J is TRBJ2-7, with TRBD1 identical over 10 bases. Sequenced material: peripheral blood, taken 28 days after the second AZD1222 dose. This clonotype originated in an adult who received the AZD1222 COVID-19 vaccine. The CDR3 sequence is CAISDGTGAGEQYF. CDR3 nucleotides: TGTGCCATCAGTGATGGGACAGGGGCGGGCGAGCAGTACTTC.